This TCR beta chain was profiled in a study of CD8 T cells in Susac syndrome. In contrast to the negatively isolated CD8+ and CD4+ T cells, TEMRA cells were FACS-enriched. Germline loops: CDR1 SGHNT, CDR2 YYREEE (reference sequence). The CDR3 spans 15 residues. Trimming left V 9 bases short and J 0 bases short, with 16 bases between. Study observations and caveats: As acknowledged by the study, its TCR sequencing and HLA analysis included a relatively small number of individuals.

Concerning this clonotype: Its antigen remains unknown.

Reverse transcription of about 0.45 to 1 ug RNA was performed with random hexamers. It was immunoSEQ multiplex PCR that amplified TCR beta CDR3 across 54 Vbeta and 13 Jbeta. TCRdb reprocessed the immunoSEQ multiplex PCR reads with MiXCR, giving one entry per CDR3 protein. The sample consists of 200,000 to 250,000 distinct CDR3 sequences, about 94% of them appearing once. The sequenced material came from CD8+ T cells from PBMCs. The TCR was taken from a human donor with multiple sclerosis. V is TRBV5-4 and J is TRBJ2-1, with D unresolved. CDR3 nucleotides: TGTGCCACCATACCTGGACCCAGCTCCTACAATGAGCAGTTCTTC. Encoded protein: CATIPGPSSYNEQFF.